This is a list of T cell receptor beta chains from one sample in a study of T cells after yellow fever vaccination. One entry per CDR3 protein, called by TCRdb with MiXCR from the 5' RACE reads. This table has under 500,000 distinct CDR3 sequences, about 19% appearing once. Sequenced material: PBMCs, taken before the yellow fever booster vaccination. These receptors were taken from a man between 18 and 29 years old who received the YFV17D yellow fever vaccine. CDR3s include the opening cysteine and the closing phenylalanine or tryptophan. Each record gives: clone size, J gene, V gene, D gene, CDR3 DNA, CDR3 protein. The D gene is left open where the match is weak. Size values are once, few and many counts, or a class for expanded clones, and some rows have none.

abundance: few; j_gene: TRBJ1-1; v_gene: TRBV28; d_gene: TRBD1; CDR3nt: TGTGCCAGCACGACGGACAGGTGGAACACTGAAGCTTTCTTT; CDR3aa: CASTTDRWNTEAFF
abundance: few; j_gene: TRBJ1-5; v_gene: TRBV7-2; d_gene: TRBD1; CDR3nt: TGTGCCAGCAGCTTAGGGACAGGTCATAGCAATCAGCCCCAGCATTTT; CDR3aa: CASSLGTGHSNQPQHF
abundance: -; j_gene: TRBJ1-2; v_gene: TRBV7-9; d_gene: -; CDR3nt: TGTGCCAGCAGCCTAACCCCTTCACAGGACGGCTACACCTTC; CDR3aa: CASSLTPSQDGYTF
abundance: -; j_gene: TRBJ1-6; v_gene: TRBV5-6; d_gene: -; CDR3nt: TGTGCCAGCAGCCCGGTTGGAGGGTTGGCCCTCCACTTT; CDR3aa: CASSPVGGLALHF
abundance: -; j_gene: TRBJ1-6; v_gene: TRBV12-3/TRBV12-4; d_gene: -; CDR3nt: TGTGCCAGCAGCTTGGCAGGGTCCCATCATTCACCCCTCCACTTT; CDR3aa: CASSLAGSHHSPLHF
abundance: many; j_gene: TRBJ2-7; v_gene: TRBV10-3; d_gene: TRBD2; CDR3nt: TGTGCCATCAGTGGAGGACTAGCGGGGGTCTCCTACGAGCAGTACTTC; CDR3aa: CAISGGLAGVSYEQYF
abundance: few; j_gene: TRBJ2-3; v_gene: TRBV20-1; d_gene: -; CDR3nt: TGCAGTGCCCGACGGTCGGGGCCCAGCACAGATACGCAGTATTTT; CDR3aa: CSARRSGPSTDTQYF
abundance: -; j_gene: TRBJ2-2; v_gene: TRBV28; d_gene: -; CDR3nt: TGTGCCAGCACCCCCCCCTGGGGGGCGGGAGTGGACGCCGGGGAGCTGTTTTTT; CDR3aa: CASTPPWGAGVDAGELFF
abundance: -; j_gene: TRBJ1-1; v_gene: TRBV12-5; d_gene: -; CDR3nt: TGTGCTAGTGGGGGAAACACTGAAGCTTTCTTT; CDR3aa: CASGGNTEAFF
abundance: few; j_gene: TRBJ2-2; v_gene: TRBV29-1; d_gene: -; CDR3nt: TGCAGCGTTGAGCGGGGGCAGGGGGACACCGGGGAGCTGTTTTTT; CDR3aa: CSVERGQGDTGELFF
abundance: many; j_gene: TRBJ2-3; v_gene: TRBV6-6; d_gene: TRBD2; CDR3nt: TGTGCCAGCAGAACGACTGAAGCGGGGTCCTTCGGCACAGATACGCAGTATTTT; CDR3aa: CASRTTEAGSFGTDTQYF
abundance: -; j_gene: TRBJ2-6; v_gene: TRBV5-6; d_gene: -; CDR3nt: TGTGCCAGCAAGTTTGGGGCCAACGTCCTGACTTTC; CDR3aa: CASKFGANVLTF
abundance: -; j_gene: TRBJ2-7; v_gene: TRBV4-3; d_gene: -; CDR3nt: TGCGCCAGCAGCCAATATCGTGGGTACGAGCAGTACTTC; CDR3aa: CASSQYRGYEQYF
abundance: many; j_gene: TRBJ2-7; v_gene: TRBV7-2; d_gene: -; CDR3nt: TGTGCCAGCAGCGATGACAGGTCCGAGCAGTACTTC; CDR3aa: CASSDDRSEQYF
abundance: -; j_gene: TRBJ2-2; v_gene: TRBV12-3/TRBV12-4; d_gene: TRBD1; CDR3nt: TGTGCCAGCAAGACAGGGCCGGAGCTGTTTTTT; CDR3aa: CASKTGPELFF
abundance: -; j_gene: TRBJ2-7; v_gene: TRBV10-3; d_gene: -; CDR3nt: TGTGCCATCAGTGAGTCAAGGCAGGTTGGCGAGCAGTACTTC; CDR3aa: CAISESRQVGEQYF
abundance: few; j_gene: TRBJ1-3; v_gene: TRBV12-3/TRBV12-4; d_gene: -; CDR3nt: TGTGCCAGCAGTTTAAGAGGGGCCGGCTCTGGAAACACCATATATTTT; CDR3aa: CASSLRGAGSGNTIYF
abundance: -; j_gene: TRBJ2-3; v_gene: TRBV24-1; d_gene: -; CDR3nt: TGTGCCACCAGTACAGGGACGGGGGCAGATACGCAGTATTTT; CDR3aa: CATSTGTGADTQYF
abundance: many; j_gene: TRBJ1-6; v_gene: TRBV27; d_gene: -; CDR3nt: TGTGCCAGCAGTTTATCGGGCCCCCGCCCCCTCCACTTT; CDR3aa: CASSLSGPRPLHF